The rows below give T cell receptor beta chains drawn from one sample of a study of regulatory T cells in long-lasting Graves disease. TCRdb itself ran the multiplex PCR reads through MiXCR, one entry per CDR3 protein. The sample includes approximately 540,000 distinct CDR3 sequences, around 12% of them seen just once. This sample also belongs to another study, concerning T cells in Graves' hyperthyroidism and ophthalmopathy.

Sequenced here: peripheral blood mononuclear cells (PBMCs), sampled at new diagnosis, from a patient treated with antithyroid drugs. All receptors come from a woman in her 30s with Graves disease. The CDR3 runs from the conserved cysteine through the conserved F or W. A D gene is named only where the DNA matches it firmly. The size entry is marked missing in some rows and otherwise reads once, few, many or a size class.

j_call,clone_size,d_call,v_call,cdr3_nt,cdr3_aa
TRBJ1-5,.,.,TRBV19,TGTGCCAGTAGTATGATAGGAGGGCCCTATCAGCCCCAGCATTTT,CASSMIGGPYQPQHF
TRBJ2-1,few,TRBD2,TRBV13,TGTGCCAGCAGCTCAGCGGGAGGGTCCGATGAGCAGTTCTTC,CASSSAGGSDEQFF
TRBJ2-5,.,.,TRBV11-2,TGTGCCAGCAGCTTAGTTCGTACCCGGACAGACCCACGAAAGACCCAGTACTTC,CASSLVRTRTDPRKTQYF
TRBJ1-1,few,.,TRBV29-1,TGCAGCGTTGAAATAATCCTCTGGAACACTGAAGCTTTCTTT,CSVEIILWNTEAFF
TRBJ2-1,.,TRBD2,TRBV11-2,TGCGCCAGCAGCCAAGTACTAGCGGGGGATGCGGAGCAGTTCTTC,CASSQVLAGDAEQFF
TRBJ2-7,many,TRBD1,TRBV28,TGTGCCAGCAGTTTCTCCATGACCCCGGGACAGGTCTCCTACGAGCAGTACTTC,CASSFSMTPGQVSYEQYF
TRBJ2-1,.,TRBD2,TRBV5-5,TGTGCCAGCAGCTCCCGACTAGCGGAGGAATACAATGAGCAGTTCTTC,CASSSRLAEEYNEQFF
TRBJ2-6,few,.,TRBV6-1,TGTGCCAGCAGTCTGCTAGTCCTCCCTGGGGCCAACGTCCTGACTTTC,CASSLLVLPGANVLTF
TRBJ1-4,many,.,TRBV30,TGTGCCTGGCTACAGGGAGGGTCCAATGAAAAACTGTTTTTT,CAWLQGGSNEKLFF
TRBJ2-7,many,.,TRBV6-5,TGTGCCAGCAGTTACGACTGGAGCTCCTACGAGCAGTACTTC,CASSYDWSSYEQYF
TRBJ2-7,.,TRBD1,TRBV5-6,TGTGCCAGCAGCCCGGGACAGCACCTAACCTACGAGCAGTACTTC,CASSPGQHLTYEQYF
TRBJ2-2,many,.,TRBV7-3,TGTGCCAGCAGCCCTTACACCGGGGAGCTGTTTTTT,CASSPYTGELFF
TRBJ1-4,many,TRBD1,TRBV20-1,TGCAGTGCTCGACAGGGGGGAGGTGAAAAACTGTTTTTT,CSARQGGGEKLFF
TRBJ1-5,many,.,TRBV18,TGTGCCAGCTCGGGGAGGGAAGGTCAGCCCCAGCATTTT,CASSGREGQPQHF
TRBJ2-7,few,.,TRBV20-1,TGCAGTGCTAGAGAAGTCTGGGGGGCATACGAGCAGTACTTC,CSAREVWGAYEQYF
TRBJ2-3,many,TRBD1,TRBV27,TGTGCCAGCAGTTCAGTGGGACAGACAGATACGCAGTATTTT,CASSSVGQTDTQYF
TRBJ2-1,many,.,TRBV6-2/TRBV6-3,TGTGCCAGCAGTTACCCGGGGGACCCCAATGAGCAGTTCTTC,CASSYPGDPNEQFF
TRBJ1-1,many,TRBD1,TRBV19,TGTGCCAGTAAAAGGCGACAGGGTACGGCCACTGAAGCTTTCTTT,CASKRRQGTATEAFF
TRBJ2-3,few,TRBD2,TRBV28,TGTGCCAGCAGTTACCCTGGACTAGCGGGGCAGCAGTATTTT,CASSYPGLAGQQYF
TRBJ1-3,many,.,TRBV10-2,TGCGCCAGCATCGCCAGCGGGTCTGGAAACACCATATATTTT,CASIASGSGNTIYF
TRBJ1-1,many,TRBD1,TRBV2,TGTGCCAGCAGCGGACAGGGAGGGGCTGAAGCTTTCTTT,CASSGQGGAEAFF
TRBJ1-1,many,.,TRBV7-9,TGTGCCAGCAGCTTCGCGGGGGGCGGTGAAGGGGCTTTCTTT,CASSFAGGGEGAFF
TRBJ2-5,many,.,TRBV15,TGTGCCACCAGCACAAGCAGGGAGGCCCGAGAGACCCAGTACTTC,CATSTSREARETQYF
TRBJ1-4,few,TRBD1,TRBV9,TGTGCCAGCAGCGTAGCTGGGACAGGGAATGAAAAACTGTTTTTT,CASSVAGTGNEKLFF
TRBJ2-7,few,.,TRBV4-3,TGCGCCAGCAGCCGACAGGAGGGGGGGATCTACGAGCAGTACTTC,CASSRQEGGIYEQYF
TRBJ1-5,many,.,TRBV12-3/TRBV12-4,TGTGCCAGCAGTCCACAGAGATATAGCAATCAGCCCCAGCATTTT,CASSPQRYSNQPQHF
TRBJ1-2,many,.,TRBV6-1,TGTGCCAGCAGTGAGGTGAGGTTAGAAGGCTACACCTTC,CASSEVRLEGYTF
TRBJ1-5,.,.,TRBV6-1,TGTGCCAGCACCCAGACAGGAGGGCCCCAGCATTTT,CASTQTGGPQHF
TRBJ2-3,.,TRBD2,TRBV14,TGTGCCAGCAGCCCCTTGTATGTAGCGGGTACTGACACGCAGTATTTT,CASSPLYVAGTDTQYF
TRBJ2-5,many,.,TRBV28,TGTGCCAGCAGCTGGGACCACAGGGCATCGGAAGAGACCCAGTACTTC,CASSWDHRASEETQYF
TRBJ1-1,many,TRBD1,TRBV20-1,TGCAGTGCTAGACCGGACAGGGGGCGGCCTGAAGCTTTCTTT,CSARPDRGRPEAFF
TRBJ2-2,.,.,TRBV12-3/TRBV12-4,TGTGCCAGCAGTACGCGGCAGTCAGCCGGGGAGCTGTTTTTT,CASSTRQSAGELFF
TRBJ2-2,.,.,TRBV30,TGTGCCTGGAGTGTACTCGGGTGGGGGGAGCTGTTTTTT,CAWSVLGWGELFF
TRBJ2-1,many,TRBD2,TRBV18,TGTGCCAGCTCATCGGAGCGGGGTGAGCAGTTCTTC,CASSSERGEQFF
TRBJ1-1,few,.,TRBV3-1,TGTGCCAGCAGGTTCAGGGCCACGAACACTGAAGCTTTCTTT,CASRFRATNTEAFF
TRBJ1-3,many,TRBD1,TRBV6-1,TGTGCCAGCAGTACGGGACAGGGGTCCGGAAACACCATATATTTT,CASSTGQGSGNTIYF
TRBJ2-1,few,TRBD2,TRBV6-5,TGTGCCAGCAGTTCTGACCTAGCGGGAGCCTACAATGAGCAGTTCTTC,CASSSDLAGAYNEQFF
TRBJ2-2,many,TRBD2,TRBV7-8,TGTGCCAGCAGCTTAGCGGGACTAGCGGGACGGATCGCGAACACCGGGGAGCTGTTTTTT,CASSLAGLAGRIANTGELFF
TRBJ1-5,few,TRBD1,TRBV4-1,TGCGCCAGCAGCCAAAACCGGGACAGATATCAGCCCCAGCATTTT,CASSQNRDRYQPQHF